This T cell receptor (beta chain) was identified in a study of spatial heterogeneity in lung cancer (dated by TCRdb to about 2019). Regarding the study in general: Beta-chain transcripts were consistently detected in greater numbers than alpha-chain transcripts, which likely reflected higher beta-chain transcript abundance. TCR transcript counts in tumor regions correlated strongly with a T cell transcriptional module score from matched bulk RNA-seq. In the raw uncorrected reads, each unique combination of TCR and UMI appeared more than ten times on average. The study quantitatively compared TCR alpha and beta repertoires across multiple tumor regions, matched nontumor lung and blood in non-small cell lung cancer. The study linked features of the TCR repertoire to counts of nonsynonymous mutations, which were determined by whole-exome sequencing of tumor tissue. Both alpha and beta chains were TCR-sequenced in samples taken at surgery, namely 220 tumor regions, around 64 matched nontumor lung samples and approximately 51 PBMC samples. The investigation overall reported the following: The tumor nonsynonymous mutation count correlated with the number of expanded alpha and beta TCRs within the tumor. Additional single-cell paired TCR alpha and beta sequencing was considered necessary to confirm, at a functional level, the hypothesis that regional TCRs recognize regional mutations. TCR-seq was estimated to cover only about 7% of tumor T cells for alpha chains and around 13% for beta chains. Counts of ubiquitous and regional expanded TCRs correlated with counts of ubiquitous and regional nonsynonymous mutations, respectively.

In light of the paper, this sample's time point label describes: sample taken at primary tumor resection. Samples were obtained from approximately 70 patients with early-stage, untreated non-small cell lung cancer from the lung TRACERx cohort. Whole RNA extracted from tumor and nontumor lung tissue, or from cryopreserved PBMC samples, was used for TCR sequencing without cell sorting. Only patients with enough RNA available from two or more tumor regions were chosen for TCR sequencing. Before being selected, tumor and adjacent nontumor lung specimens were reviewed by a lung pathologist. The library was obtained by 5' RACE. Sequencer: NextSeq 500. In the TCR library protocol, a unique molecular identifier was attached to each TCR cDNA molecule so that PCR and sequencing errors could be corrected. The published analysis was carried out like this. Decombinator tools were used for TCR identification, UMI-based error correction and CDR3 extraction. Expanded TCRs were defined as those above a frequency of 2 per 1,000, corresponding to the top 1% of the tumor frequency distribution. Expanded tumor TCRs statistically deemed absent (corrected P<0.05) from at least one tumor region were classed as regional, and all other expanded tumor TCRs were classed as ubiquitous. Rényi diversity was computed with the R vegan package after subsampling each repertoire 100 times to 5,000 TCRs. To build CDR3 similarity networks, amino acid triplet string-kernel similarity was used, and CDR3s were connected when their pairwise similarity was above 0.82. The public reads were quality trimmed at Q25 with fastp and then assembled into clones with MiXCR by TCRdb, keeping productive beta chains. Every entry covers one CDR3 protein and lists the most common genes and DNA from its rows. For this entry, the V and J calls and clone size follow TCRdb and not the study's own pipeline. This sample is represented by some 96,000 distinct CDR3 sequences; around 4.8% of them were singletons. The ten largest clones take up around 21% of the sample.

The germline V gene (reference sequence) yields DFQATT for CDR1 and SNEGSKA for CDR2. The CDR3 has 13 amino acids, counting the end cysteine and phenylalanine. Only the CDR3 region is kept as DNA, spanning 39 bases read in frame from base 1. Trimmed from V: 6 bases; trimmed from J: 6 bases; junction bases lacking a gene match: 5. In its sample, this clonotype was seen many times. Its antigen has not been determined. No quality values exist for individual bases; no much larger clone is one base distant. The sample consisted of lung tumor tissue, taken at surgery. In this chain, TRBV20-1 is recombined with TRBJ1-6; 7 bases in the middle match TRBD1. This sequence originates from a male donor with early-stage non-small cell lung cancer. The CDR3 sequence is CSARGQPNSPLHF. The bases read TGCAGTGCCCGGGGACAGCCTAATTCACCCCTCCACTTT.